Detailed here is one T cell receptor beta chain. Its antigen is unidentified. Germline V gene sequence: CDR1 SEHNR, CDR2 FQNEAQ (reference sequence). There are 17 residues in the CDR3. The J segment lost 2 bases and the V segment lost 5 bases, leaving 13 bases of the junction unmatched. The data were taken from a study of cytomegalovirus exposure and HLA in healthy donors. Both 60 Vbeta primers and 13 Jbeta primers went into the PCR. Clones were read by immunoSEQ multiplex PCR, and TCRdb kept only the in-frame ones, dropping some. Of about 98,000 clones in the sample, roughly two thirds were seen once. Study conclusions and caveats: For most TCR sequences rarity was the rule, although some public TCRs occurred in many donors.

Sequencing used PBMCs. This sequence originates from a man in his fifties or sixties in good health and CMV-seronegative. The chain links TRBV7-9 to TRBJ2-7, with 9 positions matching TRBD2. CDR3 loop: CASSDPYERGEPYEQYF. The CDR3 DNA sequence: TGTGCCAGCAGCGACCCATATGAGCGGGGGGAACCCTACGAGCAGTACTTC.